The TCR beta chain described here comes from a study of blood T cell repertoires in COVID-19. Study context: Sources were T cells, B-cell-depleted T cells, or PBMCs; the material itself was cDNA or gDNA.

Authors' analysis steps: By means of reference gene primer amplification, nucleated cell counts were estimated. The table came from immunoSEQ multiplex PCR; TCRdb's copy has only in-frame clones and leaves some out. Clone size and V and J calls were adopted from that table, with D and trimming inferred from the DNA. This table has 70,000 to 95,000 clones, 90% to 95% appearing once. Germline lookup yields CDR1 LNHNV and CDR2 YYDKDF (reference sequence). The length of the CDR3 is 17 residues. The V segment lost 0 bases and the J segment 8 bases; nucleotides outside the gene matches: 10. The chain links TRBV15 to TRBJ1-4, with 9 positions matching TRBD1. Sequences were obtained from peripheral blood. The source of this sequence is a human donor with active COVID-19. The donor label of this sample is uncertain. CDR3 amino acids: CATSRDLPGQGLEKLFF. In nucleotides, the CDR3 is TGTGCCACCAGCAGAGATCTCCCGGGACAGGGCCTAGAAAAACTGTTTTTT.